Listed below are T cell receptor beta chains from one sample, sequenced in a study of T-cell memory formation after mild COVID-19. From the 5' RACE reads, TCRdb called clonotypes with MiXCR, one entry per CDR3 protein. The sample holds approximately 410,000 distinct CDR3 sequences; about 25% are singletons and the top ten take around 13%. Material: PBMCs or a T cell subset sorted from them (not recorded which). All receptors derive from an adult woman who had mild COVID-19 (a few samples of this study predate the infection). Cell type and time point are not known. Each CDR3 is given with its conserved first and last residue. The order of the fields is clone size, J gene, V gene, D gene, CDR3 protein, CDR3 DNA. The D gene is left open where the match is weak. Only part of the rows carry a size: once, few, many, or a class if the clone is expanded.

size: few
J: TRBJ2-7
V: TRBV4-2
D: .
CDR3: CASSQGSLGRDEQYF
DNA: TGTGCCAGCAGCCAAGGGTCCTTAGGGCGCGACGAGCAGTACTTC

size: few
J: TRBJ2-7
V: TRBV5-4
D: .
CDR3: CASSLFQRRDEQYF
DNA: TGTGCCAGCAGCTTGTTTCAACGGCGAGACGAGCAGTACTTC

size: few
J: TRBJ2-5
V: TRBV29-1
D: TRBD2
CDR3: CSGSSGRAPTQYF
DNA: TGCAGCGGATCTAGCGGGAGGGCCCCGACCCAGTACTTC

size: few
J: TRBJ2-7
V: TRBV5-1
D: TRBD2
CDR3: CASTGPPRGAYEQYF
DNA: TGCGCCAGCACAGGCCCGCCACGGGGGGCCTACGAGCAGTACTTC

size: .
J: TRBJ2-2
V: TRBV5-6
D: TRBD1
CDR3: CASSLGGTAPGELFF
DNA: TGTGCCAGCAGCTTGGGAGGGACAGCCCCCGGGGAGCTGTTTTTT

size: many
J: TRBJ2-5
V: TRBV11-2
D: .
CDR3: CASSPRGGQETQYF
DNA: TGTGCCAGCAGCCCCCGGGGCGGGCAAGAGACCCAGTACTTC

size: .
J: TRBJ2-3
V: TRBV5-1
D: .
CDR3: CASSWGVYGTDTQYF
DNA: TGCGCCAGCAGCTGGGGAGTGTATGGAACAGATACGCAGTATTTT

size: .
J: TRBJ2-2
V: TRBV6-2/TRBV6-3
D: .
CDR3: CASSTQEHTGELFF
DNA: TGTGCCAGCAGTACCCAGGAACACACCGGGGAGCTGTTTTTT

size: .
J: TRBJ1-2
V: TRBV20-1
D: .
CDR3: CSARDLRSWGYGYTF
DNA: TGCAGTGCTAGAGATCTTCGAAGTTGGGGGTATGGCTACACCTTC

size: many
J: TRBJ2-7
V: TRBV7-6
D: .
CDR3: CASSSQGGEQYF
DNA: TGTGCCAGCAGCTCCCAGGGCGGAGAGCAGTACTTC

size: .
J: TRBJ2-5
V: TRBV7-2
D: .
CDR3: CASSLWDTGPLETQYF
DNA: TGTGCCAGCAGCTTATGGGATACTGGCCCCCTAGAGACCCAGTACTTC

size: .
J: TRBJ1-5
V: TRBV5-1
D: .
CDR3: CASSLGPGSSQPQHF
DNA: TGCGCCAGCAGCTTGGGCCCAGGGAGCTCGCAGCCCCAGCATTTT

size: few
J: TRBJ2-7
V: TRBV7-8
D: .
CDR3: CASSFSVLEQYF
DNA: TGTGCCAGCAGCTTCTCAGTCCTCGAGCAGTACTTC

size: .
J: TRBJ1-2
V: TRBV3-1
D: TRBD1
CDR3: CASSPRQGSGYGYTF
DNA: TGTGCCAGCAGCCCCCGACAGGGGAGCGGCTATGGCTACACCTTC

size: .
J: TRBJ2-7
V: TRBV24-1
D: .
CDR3: CATSDLAGPGVYEQYF
DNA: TGTGCCACCAGTGATTTGGCTGGACCAGGGGTCTACGAGCAGTACTTC

size: .
J: TRBJ2-5
V: TRBV9
D: .
CDR3: CASSPMGEYQETQYF
DNA: TGTGCCAGCAGCCCCATGGGGGAGTACCAAGAGACCCAGTACTTC

size: .
J: TRBJ2-5
V: TRBV11-3
D: TRBD2
CDR3: CASSLFPLSAGGIQETQYF
DNA: TGTGCCAGCAGCTTGTTTCCCCTTAGCGCGGGAGGAATACAAGAGACCCAGTACTTC

size: .
J: TRBJ2-1
V: TRBV5-1
D: .
CDR3: CASSLALGPGVEQFF
DNA: TGCGCCAGCAGCTTGGCCCTCGGGCCGGGGGTTGAGCAGTTCTTC

size: .
J: TRBJ1-5
V: TRBV12-3/TRBV12-4
D: .
CDR3: CASSPSYYRGPNQPQHF
DNA: TGTGCCAGCAGTCCAAGCTACTACCGGGGCCCCAATCAGCCCCAGCATTTT

size: few
J: TRBJ1-2
V: TRBV29-1
D: .
CDR3: CSDRSVLGYTF
DNA: TGCAGCGACCGGTCAGTCCTTGGCTACACCTTC

size: many
J: TRBJ1-1
V: TRBV5-1
D: .
CDR3: CASSLRGTEAFF
DNA: TGCGCCAGCAGCTTGAGGGGCACTGAAGCTTTCTTT

size: .
J: TRBJ2-7
V: TRBV29-1
D: TRBD1
CDR3: CSVAPGQGYEQYF
DNA: TGCAGCGTAGCTCCGGGACAGGGGTACGAGCAGTACTTC

size: .
J: TRBJ1-4
V: TRBV28
D: .
CDR3: CAGGGTLGTNEKLFF
DNA: TGTGCCGGGGGGGGCACATTAGGAACTAATGAAAAACTGTTTTTT

size: .
J: TRBJ2-5
V: TRBV18
D: TRBD1
CDR3: CASSPTTGEETQYF
DNA: TGTGCCAGCTCCCCCACGACAGGGGAAGAGACCCAGTACTTC

size: many
J: TRBJ2-5
V: TRBV12-3/TRBV12-4
D: TRBD2
CDR3: CASKTGTSNQETQYF
DNA: TGTGCCAGCAAAACCGGGACTAGCAATCAAGAGACCCAGTACTTC

size: many
J: TRBJ1-2
V: TRBV24-1
D: .
CDR3: CATSEGGGYTF
DNA: TGTGCCACCAGTGAGGGGGGCGGCTACACCTTC

size: .
J: TRBJ1-5
V: TRBV18
D: .
CDR3: CASSPTKVVNQPQHF
DNA: TGTGCCAGCTCACCAACTAAAGTTGTTAATCAGCCCCAGCATTTT

size: few
J: TRBJ2-3
V: TRBV4-3
D: .
CDR3: CASSPRLVTDTQYF
DNA: TGCGCCAGCAGCCCCCGACTAGTCACAGATACGCAGTATTTT

size: .
J: TRBJ2-7
V: TRBV12-3/TRBV12-4
D: .
CDR3: CASSLRGGRDLRNEQYF
DNA: TGTGCCAGCAGTTTAAGGGGTGGGCGGGACCTCCGAAACGAGCAGTACTTC

size: few
J: TRBJ1-1
V: TRBV5-1
D: TRBD1
CDR3: CASSFDRGRNTEAFF
DNA: TGCGCCAGCAGCTTCGACAGGGGTCGTAACACTGAAGCTTTCTTT

size: .
J: TRBJ2-5
V: TRBV27
D: .
CDR3: CASSPNSVIETQYF
DNA: TGTGCCAGCAGTCCTAACTCAGTGATAGAGACCCAGTACTTC

size: .
J: TRBJ2-7
V: TRBV29-1
D: TRBD1
CDR3: CSVDTGTGGRYEQYF
DNA: TGCAGCGTTGATACCGGGACAGGGGGCCGGTACGAGCAGTACTTC

size: .
J: TRBJ2-3
V: TRBV6-1
D: TRBD2
CDR3: CASSARGASGFADTQYF
DNA: TGTGCCAGCAGTGCACGGGGGGCTAGCGGGTTTGCAGATACGCAGTATTTT

size: .
J: TRBJ2-2
V: TRBV24-1
D: .
CDR3: CATSDLNAVGELFF
DNA: TGTGCCACCAGTGATTTGAATGCTGTTGGGGAGCTGTTTTTT

size: .
J: TRBJ2-7
V: TRBV5-1
D: TRBD1
CDR3: CASSTDRDNEQYF
DNA: TGCGCCAGCAGCACGGACAGGGATAACGAGCAGTACTTC

size: .
J: TRBJ2-1
V: TRBV12-3/TRBV12-4
D: .
CDR3: CASSPFATKGNNEQFF
DNA: TGTGCCAGCAGCCCCTTTGCTACTAAGGGGAACAATGAGCAGTTCTTC

size: .
J: TRBJ2-7
V: TRBV5-1
D: TRBD1
CDR3: CASSLEGQGATYEQYF
DNA: TGCGCCAGCAGCTTGGAGGGACAGGGGGCGACCTACGAGCAGTACTTC